This entry describes one T cell receptor (beta chain). PCR or immunohistochemistry showed mismatch repair deficiency in every enrolled patient. The data originate from a study of PD-1 blockade in mismatch repair-deficient tumors. V was clipped by 0 bases and J by 8 bases, with 20 bases between them. The CDR3 has 17 residues. The germline V gene has CDR1 KGHSH and CDR2 LQKENI. Profiling relied on immunoSEQ multiplex PCR, and the TCRdb table lists in-frame clones only, not all of them. The sample lists around 110,000 clones, approximately 80% occurring once. Sample: peripheral blood, taken 60 weeks after starting pembrolizumab. The source of this sequence is an adult with mismatch repair-deficient cancer. The V call is TRBV18, the J call TRBJ2-1, with a possible D match to TRBD1 (8 bases). Written as DNA, the CDR3 is TGTGCCAGCTCACCACCGGCGGGGACAGGTGGGAGGGATGAGCAGTTCTTC. This translates into CASSPPAGTGGRDEQFF. Filled out from reference TRBV18 and TRBJ2-1, the complete variable domain reads NAGVMQNPRHLVRRRGQEARLRCSPMKGHSHVYWYRQLPEEGLKFMVYLQKENIIDESGMPKERFSAEFPKEGPSILRIQQVVRGDSAAYFCASSPPAGTGGRDEQFFGPGTRLTVL.